This section outlines one TCR beta chain sequence together with its context. Its specificity is unknown. V shed 4 bases, J shed 8 bases, and the junction held 5 bases outside the gene matches. The CDR3 extends over 14 amino acids. Per germline, CDR1 SGHRS and CDR2 YFSETQ. Combining a sample-barcoded 5' primer with a J-beta primer mix, a second PCR ran for roughly 6 to 12 cycles. TCRdb used MiXCR to reprocess the 5' RACE reads, holding one entry per CDR3 protein. The sample holds fewer than 1.5 million distinct CDR3 sequences, 40% to 50% seen once. This specimen comes from a study of blood T cells in healthy people across ages. Study-wide findings and caveats: Conclusively comparing naive with antigen-experienced cells was impossible with unsorted PBMCs.

The receptor comes from a woman between 18 and 29 years old in good health. This chain links TRBV5-1 with TRBJ2-3; 12 bases are a match to TRBD1. The sequencing sample was made of blood. This CDR3 is CASSTGTGGVTQYF. In DNA, the CDR3 is TGCGCCAGCAGCACGGGGACAGGGGGCGTTACGCAGTATTTT.